This TCR beta chain was captured by sequencing in a study of T cell responses to AZD1222 COVID-19 vaccine. CDR1 is MNHEY and CDR2 is SVGAGI in the germline V gene. Trimming at V came to 8 bases and at J to 4 bases, leaving 7 bases not matched to a gene. CDR3 size: 13 residues. Here immunoSEQ multiplex PCR was the method, and the copy in TCRdb shows in-frame clones only, minus some. The sample has approximately 180,000 clones; approximately 90% are singletons. This clone was picked up one time. Its specificity is not known. The study's findings and limits: White British donors predominated, females outnumbered males, and clonal diversity was possibly underestimated. Nearly half of spike-specific TCRs reportedly target unmutated variant regions.

Sequences were derived from peripheral blood, sampled on day 0 of AZD1222 vaccination. The chain has TRBV6-5 and TRBJ2-7; 8 bases are a match to TRBD1. The TCR originated in an adult in good health. This chain's CDR3 is CASPSGGRYEQYF. CDR3 DNA sequence: TGTGCCAGCCCTTCAGGGGGCCGGTACGAGCAGTACTTC.